This T cell receptor (beta chain) derives from a study of technical replicates of blood from a few donors. The CDR3 extends over 15 amino acids. CDR1 and CDR2 (germline): MGHDK, SYGVNS. V lost 1 base, J lost 3 bases, and 1 base stayed unmatched. The repertoire was sequenced with immunoSEQ multiplex PCR; TCRdb's copy has only in-frame clones and lacks some. The data contain around 92,000 clones, around 95% of them singletons. The rearrangement links TRBV25-1 to TRBJ2-7; 12 nucleotides align to TRBD2. Material for sequencing was T cells isolated from PBMCs. The clonotype comes from a human donor in good health. In DNA, the CDR3 is TGTGCCAGCAGTGAATCTAGCGGGAGGGACTACGAGCAGTACTTC. Its translation: CASSESSGRDYEQYF.